A selection of T cell receptor beta chains follows, all from one sample in a study of early T cells in non-severe SARS-CoV-2 infection. Each CDR3 protein is one row after TCRdb ran MiXCR on the 5' RACE reads. The data hold around 110,000 distinct CDR3 sequences, with 11% observed a single time. The sequenced sample consisted of whole blood. These receptors came from an adult who was a healthcare worker with PCR-confirmed SARS-CoV-2 infection or an uninfected control (not recorded which). The CDR3 runs from the conserved cysteine through the conserved F or W. D genes are given only for firm matches. Size is stated for part of the rows, as once, few or many counts, or as a class when the clone is expanded.

size,length,V,D,J,DNA,CDR3
many,12,TRBV30,TRBD1,TRBJ1-2,TGTGCCTGGAGCGCTGACAGGGATGGCTACACCTTC,CAWSADRDGYTF
-,13,TRBV3-1,-,TRBJ2-1,TGTGCCAGCAGCCAAGCGGGTGTCAATGAGCAGTTCTTC,CASSQAGVNEQFF
many,14,TRBV4-3,-,TRBJ1-2,TGCGCCAGCAGCCAAGTAAGGGCCTACTATGGCTACACCTTC,CASSQVRAYYGYTF
-,15,TRBV14,-,TRBJ2-1,TGTGCCAGCAGCCAGGGGCTGCCACCTAAAAATGAGCAGTTCTTC,CASSQGLPPKNEQFF
many,13,TRBV20-1,TRBD2,TRBJ2-1,TGCAGTGCTAGGCTAGCGGGGTACAATGAGCAGTTCTTC,CSARLAGYNEQFF
few,14,TRBV5-1,-,TRBJ2-7,TGCGCCAGCGCTGACCCTAGTCTATTGAACGAGCAGTACTTC,CASADPSLLNEQYF
-,11,TRBV28,TRBD2,TRBJ2-7,TGTGCCAGCAGAAGAAAGCGGGAGCAGAACTTC,CASRRKREQNF
few,14,TRBV4-1,-,TRBJ2-5,TGCGCCAGCAGCCAAGGGAACAGTTGGGAGACCCAGTACTTC,CASSQGNSWETQYF
many,15,TRBV28,-,TRBJ2-5,TGTGCCAGCAGTTTATGGGGTACAGTTTTAGAGACCCAGTACTTC,CASSLWGTVLETQYF
few,17,TRBV18,TRBD2,TRBJ2-5,TGTGCCAGCTCATCCGTGGGAAGGGGACTAGCGGAAGAGACCCAGTACTTC,CASSSVGRGLAEETQYF
many,17,TRBV20-1,TRBD2,TRBJ2-4,TGCAGTGCTAGAGTGGAGCGGGAGGGCCTAGCCAAAAACATTCAGTACTTC,CSARVEREGLAKNIQYF
-,15,TRBV6-6,TRBD1,TRBJ2-7,TGTGCCAGCAGTTACCCCGGGACAGGGGGCTACGAGCAGTACTTC,CASSYPGTGGYEQYF
many,15,TRBV27,-,TRBJ1-5,TGTGCCAGCAGCCTTCAGACAGGTGCTAATCAGCCCCAGCATTTT,CASSLQTGANQPQHF
-,13,TRBV6-1,-,TRBJ2-2,TGTGCCAGCGAGACTCCGAACACCGGGGAGCTGTTTTTT,CASETPNTGELFF
many,14,TRBV30,TRBD1,TRBJ1-5,TGTGCCTGGACCGAGGGACAGATGAATCAGCCCCAGCATTTT,CAWTEGQMNQPQHF
few,13,TRBV29-1,-,TRBJ2-5,TGCAGCGTCGCTTCCGGGGGTCTGGAGACCCAGTACTTC,CSVASGGLETQYF
many,13,TRBV2,-,TRBJ1-5,TGTGCCAGCAGTGAAGCAGGGCATCAGCCCCAGCATTTT,CASSEAGHQPQHF
-,16,TRBV20-1,-,TRBJ2-3,TGCAGTGCTCCCGTAGCGGACCAATCCTTCACAGATACGCAGTATTTT,CSAPVADQSFTDTQYF
many,14,TRBV6-2/TRBV6-3,-,TRBJ2-3,TGTGCCAGCAGCAAACTAGACGCGGTAGATACGCAGTATTTT,CASSKLDAVDTQYF
many,14,TRBV18,-,TRBJ1-2,TGTGCCAGCTCACCCACTCGGAACTTAAATGGCTACACCTTC,CASSPTRNLNGYTF
many,15,TRBV28,-,TRBJ2-7,TGTGCCAGCAGTTGGGATAGCGGAGGACAATACGAGCAGTACTTC,CASSWDSGGQYEQYF
-,14,TRBV11-2,-,TRBJ2-7,TGTGCCAGCAGCATCCGGGGAGGACGTTACGAGCAGTACTTC,CASSIRGGRYEQYF
many,10,TRBV29-1,-,TRBJ2-5,TGCAGCGTCGGAGTTCTCACCCAGTACTTC,CSVGVLTQYF
many,15,TRBV10-1,TRBD2,TRBJ2-5,TGCGCCAGCAGTGAGTCGACTAGCGGACAAGAGACCCAGTACTTC,CASSESTSGQETQYF
many,16,TRBV20-1,TRBD2,TRBJ2-7,TGCAGTGCTAGAGATCGAGGGAGGGCCCAAATTTACGAGCAGTACTTC,CSARDRGRAQIYEQYF
-,15,TRBV7-2,TRBD2,TRBJ2-1,TGTGCCAGCAGCTTAGGATTAGCCGCGGGAGATGAGCAGTTCTTC,CASSLGLAAGDEQFF
many,14,TRBV10-3,-,TRBJ2-7,TGTGCCATCAGTGAGTCGGACAGCTCCTACGAGCAGTACTTC,CAISESDSSYEQYF
-,14,TRBV3-1,-,TRBJ2-3,TGTGCCAGCAGCCCAGGCGGGAGCACAGATACGCAGTATTTT,CASSPGGSTDTQYF
many,16,TRBV4-1,-,TRBJ2-6,TGCGCCAGCAGCCAGGTTGATTCTAATAGGGCCAACGTCCTGACTTTC,CASSQVDSNRANVLTF
-,13,TRBV20-1,TRBD1,TRBJ2-1,TGCAGTGCGGGGGGACAGGGGCCCAATGAGCAGTTCTTC,CSAGGQGPNEQFF
many,13,TRBV12-3/TRBV12-4,TRBD1,TRBJ1-2,TGTGCCAGCTCCAAGGGGGCAGGTCATGGCTACACCTTC,CASSKGAGHGYTF
few,13,TRBV20-1,-,TRBJ1-2,TGCAGTGCTAGCCGGGGGCAGAACTATGGCTACACCTTC,CSASRGQNYGYTF
many,16,TRBV20-1,-,TRBJ1-4,TGCAGTGCTGTGGGGACCACAGGGCCAACTAATGAAAAACTGTTTTTT,CSAVGTTGPTNEKLFF
few,13,TRBV6-5,-,TRBJ2-7,TGTGCCAGCCAAAGCAGTAGCTCCTACGAGCAGTACTTC,CASQSSSSYEQYF
few,19,TRBV10-3,TRBD2,TRBJ2-2,TGTGCCATCAGTGAGTGGAAGCGGGAGTTGATCGCGAACACCGGGGAGCTGTTTTTT,CAISEWKRELIANTGELFF
few,14,TRBV28,TRBD1,TRBJ1-2,TGTGCCAGCGGCCAGACAGGGGGCAGCTATGGCTACACCTTC,CASGQTGGSYGYTF
few,12,TRBV20-1,-,TRBJ1-1,TGCAGTGCTATAGACAGGCGCACTGAAGCTTTCTTT,CSAIDRRTEAFF
many,11,TRBV7-9,-,TRBJ2-2,TGTGCCAGAGATGAGGGCGGGGAGCTGTTTTTT,CARDEGGELFF
-,15,TRBV28,-,TRBJ2-7,TGTGCCAGCAGGGACCCGCGCCCCGATCGGTACGAGCAGTACTTC,CASRDPRPDRYEQYF
-,13,TRBV15,-,TRBJ2-2,TGTGCCACCAGCAGATTCCAGGCCGGGGAGCTGTTTTTT,CATSRFQAGELFF
-,14,TRBV7-7,-,TRBJ2-2,TGTGCCAGCAGCTTCTATCCCTACATCGGGGAGCTGTTTTTT,CASSFYPYIGELFF
many,16,TRBV28,-,TRBJ1-1,TGTGCCAGCAGTTCCAATACCGCTAATATGAACACTGAAGCTTTCTTT,CASSSNTANMNTEAFF
many,15,TRBV12-3/TRBV12-4,TRBD2,TRBJ2-5,TGTGCCAGCAGTTGGGGTGGGGCGGGAGAGGTGACCCAGTACTTC,CASSWGGAGEVTQYF
once,13,TRBV12-3/TRBV12-4,-,TRBJ1-3,TGTGCCAGCAGTTATGGGGCTGGAAACACCATATATTTT,CASSYGAGNTIYF
-,15,TRBV28,-,TRBJ2-2,TGTGCCTCCTCGCGGAACCCTCGGAACACCGGGGAGCTGTTTTTT,CASSRNPRNTGELFF
-,15,TRBV7-3,TRBD2,TRBJ2-7,TGTGCCAGCAGCCCCCAAGCGGGAGATTCCTACGAGCAGTACTTC,CASSPQAGDSYEQYF
-,15,TRBV9,TRBD2,TRBJ2-1,TGTGCCAGCAGCGTGATTAGCGGGAGGCCGAATGAGCAGTTCTTC,CASSVISGRPNEQFF
-,16,TRBV18,TRBD1,TRBJ1-2,TGTGCCAGCTCACCATATCGACAGGGGGCTTCCTATGGCTACACCTTC,CASSPYRQGASYGYTF
-,12,TRBV5-1,-,TRBJ1-4,TGCGCCAGCAGCGGGGCTAATGAAAAACTGTTTTTT,CASSGANEKLFF
-,15,TRBV6-2/TRBV6-3,TRBD2,TRBJ2-1,TGTGCCAGCAGGACAACTAGCGGGGTTCCTAATGAGCAGTTCTTC,CASRTTSGVPNEQFF
many,15,TRBV24-1,TRBD1,TRBJ2-1,TGTGCCACCAGTGGCGGGACAGGGGTGATCTATGAGCAGTTCTTC,CATSGGTGVIYEQFF
-,12,TRBV6-2/TRBV6-3,-,TRBJ2-1,TGTGCCAGCAGCTCGACTAGCAATGAGCAGTTCTTC,CASSSTSNEQFF
many,13,TRBV7-2,-,TRBJ2-5,TGTGCCAGCAGCCCACGGGCGGAAGAGACCCAGTACTTC,CASSPRAEETQYF
-,13,TRBV30,-,TRBJ2-7,TGTGACTGGATGGGAGTTGAGGGCTACGAGCAGTACTTC,CDWMGVEGYEQYF
-,12,TRBV11-2,-,TRBJ2-2,TGTGCCAGCAACCAGGACACCGGGGAGCTGTTTTTT,CASNQDTGELFF